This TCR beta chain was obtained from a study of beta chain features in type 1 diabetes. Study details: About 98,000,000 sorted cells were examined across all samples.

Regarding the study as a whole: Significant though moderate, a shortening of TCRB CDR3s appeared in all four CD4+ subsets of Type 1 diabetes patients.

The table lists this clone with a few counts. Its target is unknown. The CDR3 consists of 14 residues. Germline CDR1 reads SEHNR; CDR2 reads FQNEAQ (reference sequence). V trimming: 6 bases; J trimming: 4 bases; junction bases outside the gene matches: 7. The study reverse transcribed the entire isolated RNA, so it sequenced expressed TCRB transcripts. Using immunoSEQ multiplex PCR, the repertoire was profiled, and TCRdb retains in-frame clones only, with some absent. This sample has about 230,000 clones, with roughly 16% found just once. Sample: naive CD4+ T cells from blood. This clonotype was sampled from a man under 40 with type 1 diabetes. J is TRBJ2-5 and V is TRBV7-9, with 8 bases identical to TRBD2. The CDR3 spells CASRSGTSRETQYF. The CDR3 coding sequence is TGTGCCAGCAGGTCCGGGACTAGTAGAGAGACCCAGTACTTC. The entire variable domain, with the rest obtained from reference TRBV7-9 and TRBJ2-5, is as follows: DTGVSQNPRHKITKRGQNVTFRCDPISEHNRLYWYRQTLGQGPEFLTYFQNEAQLEKSRLLSDRFSAERPKGSFSTLEIQRTEQGDSAMYLCASRSGTSRETQYFGPGTRLLVL.